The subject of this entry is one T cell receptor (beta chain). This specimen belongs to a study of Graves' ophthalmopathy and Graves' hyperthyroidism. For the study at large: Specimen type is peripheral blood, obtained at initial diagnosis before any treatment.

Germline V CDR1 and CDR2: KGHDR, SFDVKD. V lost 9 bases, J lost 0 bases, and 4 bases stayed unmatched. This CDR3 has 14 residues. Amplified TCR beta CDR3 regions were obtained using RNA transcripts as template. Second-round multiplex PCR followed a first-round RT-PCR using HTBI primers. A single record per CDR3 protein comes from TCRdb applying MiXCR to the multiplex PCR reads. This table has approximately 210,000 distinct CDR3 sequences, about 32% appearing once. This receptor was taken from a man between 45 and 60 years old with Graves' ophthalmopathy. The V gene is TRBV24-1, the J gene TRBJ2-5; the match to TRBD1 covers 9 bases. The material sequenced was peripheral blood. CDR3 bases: TGTGCCACCTCACAGGGGGCGTACCAAGAGACCCAGTACTTC. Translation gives CATSQGAYQETQYF.